One TCR beta chain is described in this entry. Method: immunoSEQ multiplex PCR; TCRdb's copy keeps in-frame clones and lacks some. The sample yields about 90,000 clones, more than 65% seen once. The CDR3 consists of 14 residues. V was cut by 6 bases and J by 0 bases, with 11 bases left in between. Germline V CDR1 and CDR2: SNHLY, FYNNEI. The sample comes from a study of blood T cell repertoires in COVID-19. The overall study: Sources were T cells, B-cell-depleted T cells, or PBMCs; the material itself was cDNA or gDNA.

This chain uses TRBV2 with TRBJ1-2; D is unclear. The sample consisted of peripheral blood. The TCR comes from an elderly man with active or convalescent COVID-19. The CDR3 bases are TGTGCCAGCAGCCCAGGCAGAACTAACTATGGCTACACCTTC. It codes for CASSPGRTNYGYTF.